This is a list of T cell receptor beta chains from one sample in a study of T cell responses to AZD1222 COVID-19 vaccine. Sequenced by immunoSEQ multiplex PCR; TCRdb stores in-frame clones only, minus some. The sample carries some 150,000 clones, roughly 92% recorded once. Sequencing was performed on peripheral blood, taken on day 0 of AZD1222 vaccination. These receptors were taken from an adult in good health. Each CDR3 is given with its conserved first and last residue.

length	V	J	CDR3
14	TRBV5-8	TRBJ1-4	CASNPAGEKEKLFF
17	TRBV9	TRBJ1-4	CASSPGTTGGLTEKLFF
16	TRBV28	TRBJ1-2	CASSLAPPTDHYGYTF
15	TRBV19	TRBJ2-2	CASSRGTTNTGELFF
14	TRBV27	TRBJ2-7	CASSLSSGNYEQYF
13	TRBV19	TRBJ2-3	CASSIAGADTQYF
13	TRBV27	TRBJ2-5	CASSLGMGETQYF
16	TRBV5-4	TRBJ1-4	CASSRQGEGTNEKLFF
15	TRBV5-4	TRBJ1-4	CASSSQGSPNEKLFF
15	TRBV3-1/TRBV3-2	TRBJ1-5	CASSHSGAYNQPQHF
15	TRBV2	TRBJ2-1	CASSERPGLYNEQFF
15	TRBV5-5	TRBJ2-2	CASSFTGTSGGELFF
19	TRBV3-1/TRBV3-2	TRBJ2-1	CASSPRTSGSFSSYNEQFF
16	TRBV27	TRBJ1-1	CASSPEDSEVDTEAFF
14	TRBV10-2	TRBJ2-2	CASSEVSHTGELFF
17	TRBV5-1	TRBJ1-2	CASAGQGRDSSNYGYTF
15	TRBV7-2	TRBJ1-6	CASSFSGTGVSPLHF
14	TRBV5-5	TRBJ2-7	CASSLADSPYEQYF
15	TRBV6-2/TRBV6-3	TRBJ2-7	CASSYSSGGPYEQYF
12	TRBV12-3/TRBV12-4	TRBJ1-2	CASSFTRTGYTF
12	TRBV18	TRBJ2-5	CASSPYQETQYF
17	TRBV19	TRBJ2-7	CASSIYPLGTNSYEQYF
11	TRBV25-1	TRBJ2-1	CASSAYNEQFF
13	TRBV3-1/TRBV3-2	TRBJ1-1	CASSQGGHTEAFF
17	TRBV7-9	TRBJ2-3	CASSPIAPGRGTDTQYF
15	TRBV5-8	TRBJ1-2	CASSRGQGNDYGYTF
14	TRBV5-1	TRBJ2-1	CASSAGTGDNEQFF
15	TRBV5-6	TRBJ1-3	CASSRPTGSGNTIYF
14	TRBV27	TRBJ1-1	CASSHHTLNTEAFF
14	TRBV6-1	TRBJ2-4	CASSDSLAKNIQYF
14	TRBV5-6	TRBJ2-3	CASSGEGHTDTQYF
15	TRBV7-7	TRBJ2-1	CASSLGEAAYNEQFF
16	TRBV30	TRBJ1-5	CAWSVAVTAGNQPQHF
11	TRBV6-5	TRBJ2-7	CASSYLGQQYF
11	TRBV30	TRBJ1-1	CAWTQGVRAFF
15	TRBV4-1	TRBJ2-3	CASSQVLAGGDTQYF
16	TRBV9	TRBJ1-2	CASSVAAIGFGYGYTF
13	TRBV7-9	TRBJ2-5	CASTRGVRETQYF
13	TRBV9	TRBJ2-1	CASTGGSRNEQFF
17	TRBV18	TRBJ2-2	CASSREGTGPNTGELFF